The clone carrying this T cell receptor (beta chain) has ten or more counts. This sample is part of a study of patients and donors after allogeneic stem cell transplantation. Germline V gene sequence: CDR1 MDHEN, CDR2 SYDVKM. This CDR3 spans 14 amino acids. The ends lost 8 bases at V and 9 bases at J; junction bases unmatched: 10. Using its own MiXCR run on the RT-PCR reads, TCRdb lists one record per CDR3 protein. The sample includes roughly 8,400 distinct CDR3 sequences, 3% to 4.5% of them seen just once. The chain recombines TRBV28 with TRBJ1-4, with 9 bases matching TRBD1. Sequencing input: blood, either unsorted or a sorted T cell fraction (not recorded which). This receptor was obtained from a human donor who was either an allogeneic HSCT recipient or a stem cell or donor lymphocyte infusion donor (not recorded which). It is not recorded whose cells these are; they may come from a transplant donor. The CDR3, as DNA: TGTGCCAGCGGACGGACAGGGGCCCTCCAAAAACTGTTTTTT. This translates into CASGRTGALQKLFF. The entire variable domain, with the rest obtained from reference TRBV28 and TRBJ1-4, is as follows: DVKVTQSSRYLVKRTGEKVFLECVQDMDHENMFWYRQDPGLGLRLIYFSYDVKMKEKGDIPEGYSVSREKKERFSLILESASTNQTSMYLCASGRTGALQKLFFGSGTQLSVL.